The clone carrying this T cell receptor (beta chain) has a handful of counts. These data originate in a study of cytomegalovirus exposure and HLA in healthy donors. CDR1 and CDR2 (germline): SGHDT, YYEEEE. The V and J ends lost 4 bases and 5 bases respectively, with 16 bases between them. The CDR3 runs 14 residues. 60 Vbeta and 13 Jbeta primers were used in PCR. Data came from immunoSEQ multiplex PCR; TCRdb stores just in-frame clones and leaves some out. In the table there are approximately 160,000 clones, about 80% of which are singletons. This TCR was recovered from a man between 25 and 39 years old in good health and CMV-seropositive. Sequencing was carried out using PBMCs. The chain employs TRBV5-6 and TRBJ2-7; D possibly corresponds to TRBD2 (5 bases). The DNA of the CDR3 is TGTGCCAGCAGCACCCGGGGTACGGTGCACGAGCAGTACTTC. Residues: CASSTRGTVHEQYF.